What follows are 15 T cell receptor beta chains derived from one specimen sequenced in a study of T-cell memory formation after mild COVID-19. TCRdb reprocessed the 5' RACE reads via MiXCR and lists one record per CDR3 protein. The sample lists around 200,000 distinct CDR3 sequences, 10% to 13% occurring once. The sample consisted of PBMCs or a T cell subset sorted from them (not recorded which). These receptors all come from a man aged 18 to 30 who had mild COVID-19 (a few samples of this study predate the infection). Cell type and time point are not known.

This clonotype was picked up a small number of times. This rearrangement joins TRBV5-1 to TRBJ1-1; tentative D call: TRBD1 (6 bases). V lost 3 bases and J lost 0, with 15 bases in between. Germline-derived CDR1 and CDR2 are SGHRS and YFSETQ. The CDR3 runs to 16 residues. In nucleotides, the CDR3 is TGCGCCAGCAGCTCCTTGACAGGCCCCATGAACACTGAAGCTTTCTTT. This sequence encodes CASSSLTGPMNTEAFF. The complete variable domain, with remaining parts taken from reference TRBV5-1 and TRBJ1-1, reads KAGVTQTPRYLIKTRGQQVTLSCSPISGHRSVSWYQQTPGQGLQFLFEYFSETQRNKGNFPGRFSGRQFSNSRSEMNVSTLELGDSALYLCASSSLTGPMNTEAFFGQGTRLTVV.

Many counts were recorded for this clonotype. The chain links TRBV5-5 to TRBJ2-5, with D maybe TRBD2 (6 bases). Per germline, CDR1 SGHKS and CDR2 YYEKEE (reference sequence). The CDR3 is 15 residues long. V was pared by 4 bases and J by 5 bases, with 18 bases between. CDR3 protein: CASSAGTASRETQYF. CDR3 nucleotides: TGTGCCAGCAGCGCGGGGACCGCTTCGCGGGAGACCCAGTACTTC.

This clonotype was seen many times. The V and J genes are TRBV10-3 and TRBJ1-5; the D gene is possibly TRBD1 (5 bases). The V and J ends lost 5 bases and 0 bases respectively, with 8 bases between them. The CDR3 consists of 14 residues. Germline V lookup: CDR1 ENHRY, CDR2 SYGVKD. CDR3 protein: CAISPDSSNQPQHF. The CDR3 nucleotides are TGTGCCATCAGTCCCGACAGTAGCAATCAGCCCCAGCATTTT.

The rearrangement joins TRBV5-1 to TRBJ1-1; no definite D call. With 2 bases removed from V and 2 bases from J, the gap between germline ends came to 16 bases. The germline V gene encodes CDR1 SGHRS and CDR2 YFSETQ. The CDR3 runs 16 residues. The CDR3 bases are TGCGCCAGCAGCTTTAATCCATCTAGGGAAAACACTGAAGCTTTCTTT. This encodes CASSFNPSRENTEAFF.

The gene calls are TRBV5-1 and TRBJ2-3, with TRBD1 matching over 8 bases. CDR1 SGHRS and CDR2 YFSETQ come from the germline V gene. The CDR3 loop spans 13 amino acids. V shed 2 bases and J 10 bases; nucleotides not matched to a gene: 6. CDR3: CASSLTTGVAQYF. CDR3 DNA: TGCGCCAGCAGCTTAACGACAGGGGTCGCGCAGTATTTT.

V usage is TRBV6-1 and J usage is TRBJ1-1; D is unclear. Looked up from germline, CDR1 is MNHNS and CDR2 is SASEGT. With 4 bases removed from V and 3 bases from J, the gap between germline ends came to 12 bases. The CDR3 is 14 amino acids. The CDR3 region is CASSVEVRDTEAFF. The CDR3 coding sequence is TGTGCCAGCAGTGTCGAGGTTAGAGACACTGAAGCTTTCTTT.

The V and J genes are TRBV9 and TRBJ2-6; TRBD1 matches 11 bases. The CDR3 is 18 residues long. V lost 2 bases, J lost 1 base, and 5 bases stayed unmatched. Germline V gene data show CDR1 as SGDLS and CDR2 as YYNGEE. CDR3 DNA: TGTGCCAGCAGCGTGAGGGGGGACAGGGGGTCTGGGGCCAACGTCCTGACTTTC. Protein sequence: CASSVRGDRGSGANVLTF. The entire variable domain, with the rest obtained from reference TRBV9 and TRBJ2-6, is as follows: DSGVTQTPKHLITATGQRVTLRCSPRSGDLSVYWYQQSLDQGLQFLIQYYNGEERAKGNILERFSAQQFPDLHSELNLSSLELGDSALYFCASSVRGDRGSGANVLTFGAGSRLTVL.

The chain is built from TRBV5-1 and TRBJ1-2; no firm D call. V was clipped by 0 bases and J by 1 base, with 10 bases between them. Germline V gives CDR1 SGHRS, CDR2 YFSETQ. The CDR3 runs to 15 residues. The chain's CDR3 is CASSLDGILNYGYTF. DNA of the CDR3: TGCGCCAGCAGCTTGGATGGTATCCTTAACTATGGCTACACCTTC. Full variable domain (rest looked up from reference TRBV5-1 and TRBJ1-2): KAGVTQTPRYLIKTRGQQVTLSCSPISGHRSVSWYQQTPGQGLQFLFEYFSETQRNKGNFPGRFSGRQFSNSRSEMNVSTLELGDSALYLCASSLDGILNYGYTFGSGTRLTVV.

This sequence joins TRBV29-1 and TRBJ1-5, with 9 bases lining up with TRBD1. V was pared by 8 bases and J by 7 bases, with 6 bases of the junction left unmatched. The CDR3 runs to 12 residues. The V gene's germline CDR1 is SQVTM and CDR2 ANQGSEA. The CDR3 loop is CSTWTGEQPQHF. In DNA form, the CDR3 reads TGCAGCACGTGGACAGGGGAACAGCCCCAGCATTTT.

The rearrangement links TRBV4-1 to TRBJ1-2; 8 nucleotides agree with TRBD1. Germline CDR1 and CDR2: MGHRA and YSYEKL. V lost 3 bases to trimming and J lost 3 bases; unmatched junction nucleotides: 12. The CDR3 has 17 residues. In DNA, the CDR3 is TGCGCCAGCAGCCACCTTAAAGGGGTGGACAGGGACTATGGCTACACCTTC. It translates to CASSHLKGVDRDYGYTF.

This chain joins TRBV6-2 or TRBV6-3 and TRBJ1-5; the match to TRBD1 covers 7 bases. Germline CDR1 reads MNHEY; CDR2 reads SVGEGT. The CDR3 sequence is 15 residues long. J gave up 6 bases and V 7 bases, and 12 bases lay outside the gene matches. The CDR3 nucleotides read TGTGCCAGCACCGACGTCTCCCCAGGGGGTCAGCCCCAGCATTTT. This encodes CASTDVSPGGQPQHF.

This clonotype was recorded many times. As DNA, the CDR3 is TGCGCCAGCAGTCACTCACAGGGGCCGGAAAAGTTCTTC. Translating it yields CASSHSQGPEKFF. This chain joins TRBV23-1 and TRBJ2-1; 7 bases line up with TRBD1. TRBV23-1 is known as an ORF, though its function is uncertain. This CDR3 has 13 amino acids. After removal of 3 bases from V and 14 bases from J, the junction contained 10 bases not matched to a gene.

This clonotype came up a few times. The chain uses TRBV28 and TRBJ1-1; 10 nucleotides line up with TRBD1. V lost 6 bases and J lost 3; bases outside the gene matches: 7. The CDR3 covers 15 residues. Germline lookup yields CDR1 MDHEN and CDR2 SYDVKM. The CDR3, as DNA: TGTGCCAGCAGCGACAGGGGGCGCGGGTACACTGAAGCTTTCTTT. The encoded protein is CASSDRGRGYTEAFF.

This clonotype was counted only a few times. The chain combines TRBV14 with TRBJ2-6, with unresolved D. The germline V gene encodes CDR1 SGHDN and CDR2 FVKESK. The length of the CDR3 is 16 residues. V lost 3 bases and J lost 0, with 9 bases in between. The CDR3 sequence: CASSQAGSSGANVLTF. In nucleotides, the CDR3 is TGTGCCAGCAGCCAGGCCGGGTCCTCTGGGGCCAACGTCCTGACTTTC.

The V and J genes are TRBV2 and TRBJ2-3; the match to TRBD2 covers 7 bases. The CDR3 loop spans 15 amino acids. Germline assignment: CDR1 SNHLY and CDR2 FYNNEI. Trimming removed 5 bases from V and 1 base from J; junction bases left unmatched: 6. The CDR3 nucleotides are TGTGCCAGCAGTCGGCCTAGCGGAGGCACAGATACGCAGTATTTT. It translates to CASSRPSGGTDTQYF.